The T cell receptor beta chain under discussion was sequenced for a study of radiotherapy plus CTLA-4 blockade in lung cancer. Overall study: The study recorded objective responses in around 18% of patients and disease control in approximately 29%.

Focal radiation plus CTLA-4 blockade with ipilimumab was administered to patients who had chemo-refractory metastatic non-small-cell lung cancer. Trimming cost V 5 bases and J 1 base; bases outside gene matches: 3. The CDR3 contains 17 residues. Germline V CDR1 and CDR2: SGHAT, FQNNGV. Worth noting for this clone: Its specificity is not known.

The protocol was immunoSEQ multiplex PCR, while the TCRdb copy is restricted to in-frame clones and leaves out a portion. The top ten hold 8.5% to 9% of the sample, which has 45,000 to 60,000 clones, roughly 77% seen once. Study conclusions and caveats: Interferon-beta and early blood T cell clone dynamics reportedly predicted response best. There was expansion of tumor-derived TCR clones in blood after radiotherapy plus ipilimumab.

The V and J genes are TRBV11-2 and TRBJ2-2, with 14 bases matching TRBD2. The starting material was peripheral blood, obtained from a patient treated with radiotherapy plus ipilimumab. This TCR was sampled from a human donor with non-small cell lung cancer who had a complete response to radiotherapy plus ipilimumab. The CDR3 is CASSPGTSGRNTGELFF. DNA for the CDR3: TGTGCCAGCAGCCCCGGGACTAGCGGGAGGAACACCGGGGAGCTGTTTTTT.